Below are 18 T cell receptor beta chains sequenced from a single sample in a study of blood T cell repertoires in COVID-19. The method was immunoSEQ multiplex PCR; TCRdb's version includes in-frame clones alone and lacks a portion of them. The sample has 250,000 or so clones; over 80% are singletons. The sequencing sample was made of peripheral blood. These receptor sequences come from a woman aged 60-70 years with active or convalescent COVID-19.

This chain connects TRBV9 to TRBJ2-3; D is perhaps TRBD2 (5 bases). Between the trimmed V and J ends, which lost 4 bases and 2 bases, there was a span of 17 bases. The CDR3 runs 16 residues. The V gene's germline CDR1 is SGDLS and CDR2 YYNGEE. This chain's CDR3 is CASSQRTGQNTDTQYF. CDR3 bases: TGTGCCAGCAGCCAAAGGACTGGGCAGAACACAGATACGCAGTATTTT.

This chain links TRBV4-1 with TRBJ1-5; a possible D gene is TRBD1 (5 bases). The CDR3 length is 13 residues. Per the germline V gene, CDR1 is MGHRA and CDR2 is YSYEKL. V lost 4 bases, J lost 4 bases, and 8 bases lay in between. The DNA for the CDR3 is TGCGCCAGCAGCCGACAGTTTAATCAGCCCCAGCATTTT. It translates to CASSRQFNQPQHF.

The chain employs TRBV5-6 and TRBJ1-1; D gene uncertain. From germline, CDR1 is SGHDT and CDR2 YYEEEE. V was cut by 4 bases and J by 6 bases, with 10 bases left in between. The CDR3 length is 12 residues. The CDR3 protein is CASSRGLPEAFF. Here the CDR3 DNA reads TGTGCCAGCAGCCGCGGACTCCCTGAAGCTTTCTTT.

This sequence joins TRBV24-1 and TRBJ2-1; D gene ambiguous. The length of the CDR3 is 13 residues. V lost 4 bases, J lost 13 bases, and 16 bases lay in between. The V gene's germline CDR1 is KGHDR and CDR2 SFDVKD. CDR3 protein: CATSERLHGSQFF. The CDR3 nucleotides read TGTGCCACCAGTGAGCGACTTCACGGTAGCCAGTTCTTC.

About this clone itself: Other DNA sequences of this sample code for an identical CDR3. V gene TRBV5-1 combines with J gene TRBJ2-5; a possible D gene is TRBD2 (6 bases). V lost 2 bases to trimming and J lost 5 bases, with 13 bases between them. This CDR3 contains 14 residues. Germline CDR1 is SGHRS and CDR2 is YFSETQ. The CDR3 nucleotides read TGCGCCAGCAGCTTCGGCGGGGCCGGGGAGACCCAGTACTTC. Amino acid sequence: CASSFGGAGETQYF.

The rearrangement links TRBV5-1 to TRBJ2-7; the D gene is possibly TRBD2 (6 bases). Deletions cut 0 bases from V and 0 bases from J, with 13 bases between. The CDR3 is 16 amino acids. Germline values: CDR1 SGHRS, CDR2 YFSETQ. CDR3 coding DNA: TGCGCCAGCAGCTTGGGCGGGGACCTCAGCTCCTACGAGCAGTACTTC. It is translated as CASSLGGDLSSYEQYF.

This clone was counted between two and nine times. The J gene is TRBJ1-1, the V gene TRBV6-5; 12 nucleotides agree with TRBD1. The CDR3 loop spans 14 amino acids. V shed 6 bases and J 5 bases; nucleotides not matched to a gene: 4. CDR1 MNHEY and CDR2 SVGAGI come from the germline V gene. For the CDR3, the DNA is TGTGCCAGCAGGAGGGACAGGGGGCCGACTGAAGCTTTCTTT. Translation: CASRRDRGPTEAFF.

The chain recombines TRBV7-8 with TRBJ1-4; D remains ambiguous. Germline V gene lookup returns CDR1 SGHVS and CDR2 FQNEAQ. Deletions cut 1 base from V and 5 bases from J, with 14 bases between. The CDR3 extends over 16 amino acids. The CDR3 DNA reads TGTGCCAGCAGCTTAGGGGCCCGGCAGCCAAATGAAAAACTGTTTTTT. It encodes CASSLGARQPNEKLFF.

The chain is built from TRBV18 and TRBJ2-1; the match to TRBD2 covers 10 bases. The V gene end was trimmed by 6 bases and the J gene end by 7 bases; junction bases not matched to a gene: 9. This CDR3 has 15 residues. CDR1 and CDR2 (germline): KGHSH, LQKENI. CDR3 in DNA: TGTGCCAGCTCTCCCAGCGGGGGGGCGTTAAATGAGCAGTTCTTC. Amino acid sequence: CASSPSGGALNEQFF.

CDR3 amino acids: CASSLTGVTKNIQYF. DNA of the CDR3: TGTGCCAGCAGCTTGACAGGGGTAACCAAAAACATTCAGTACTTC. The V gene is TRBV5-4, the J gene TRBJ2-4; 7 bases align to TRBD1. Germline V gene sequence: CDR1 SGHNT, CDR2 YYREEE (reference sequence). The J segment lost 2 bases and the V segment lost 1 base, leaving 3 bases of the junction unmatched. This CDR3 spans 15 amino acids.

This clone has only a few counts. CDR3 protein: CASSKYSVDSYEQYF. CDR3 in DNA: TGTGCCAGCAGTAAATACTCAGTGGACTCATACGAGCAGTACTTC. V and J are TRBV2 and TRBJ2-7, with D perhaps TRBD2 (5 bases). CDR1 and CDR2 (germline): SNHLY, FYNNEI. The CDR3 runs 15 residues. V shed 5 bases and J shed 4 bases, with 18 bases lying between them.

The gene calls are TRBV12-2 and TRBJ2-7; the table gives TRBD2 as D, unverified against the DNA. TRBV12-2 constitutes a pseudogene. CDR3 length equals 17 residues. DNA of the CDR3: TGTGCAAGTCGCTTGTACTCTAGGGGACTAGCGGGGTGCGAGCAGTACTTC. Translated: CASRLYSRGLAGCEQYF.

This chain uses TRBV3-1 (or the pseudogene TRBV3-2) with TRBJ1-3, with D hard to call. The CDR3 has 16 amino acids. Between the trimmed V and J ends, which lost 0 bases and 0 bases, there was a span of 9 bases. Germline V gene lookup returns CDR1 LGHDT and CDR2 YNNKEL (reference sequence). The CDR3 sequence is CASSQEIQSSGNTIYF. The CDR3 DNA is TGTGCCAGCAGCCAAGAAATACAGAGCTCTGGAAACACCATATATTTT.

The chain recombines TRBV5-5 with TRBJ2-3; 9 bases map to TRBD2. CDR3 length: 16 amino acids. Losses at the gene ends were 3 bases for V and 2 bases for J; bases not matched to a gene: 7. The germline CDR1 and CDR2 sequences are SGHKS and YYEKEE (reference sequence). For the CDR3, the DNA is TGTGCCAGCAGCTGGGGGTCTAGCGGGACCACAGATACGCAGTATTTT. Translated: CASSWGSSGTTDTQYF. The full variable domain, in which reference TRBV5-5 and TRBJ2-3 provide the parts outside the CDR3, is DAGVTQSPTHLIKTRGQQVTLRCSPISGHKSVSWYQQVLGQGPQFIFQYYEKEERGRGNFPDRFSARQFPNYSSELNVNALLLGDSALYLCASSWGSSGTTDTQYFGPGTRLTVL.

J is TRBJ2-3 and V is TRBV7-9; weak D call: TRBD2 (6 bases). The germline CDR1 and CDR2 sequences are SEHNR and FQNEAQ (reference sequence). CDR3 size: 17 residues. Trimming stripped 5 bases from V and 0 bases from J, with 18 bases between. In DNA form, the CDR3 reads TGTGCCAGCAGCAACTGGTTGCGGGGTGGAAGCACAGATACGCAGTATTTT. Translated, it gives CASSNWLRGGSTDTQYF. Using reference TRBV7-9 and TRBJ2-3 for the parts outside the CDR3, the full variable domain is DTGVSQNPRHKITKRGQNVTFRCDPISEHNRLYWYRQTLGQGPEFLTYFQNEAQLEKSRLLSDRFSAERPKGSFSTLEIQRTEQGDSAMYLCASSNWLRGGSTDTQYFGPGTRLTVL.

J is TRBJ1-1 and V is TRBV4-2, with D uncertain. Germline V lookup: CDR1 LGHNA, CDR2 YNFKEQ. Trimming removed 4 bases from V and 3 bases from J, with 6 bases in between. The length of the CDR3 is 12 residues. CDR3 region: CASSRGYTEAFF. In DNA, the CDR3 is TGTGCCAGCAGCCGAGGGTACACTGAAGCTTTCTTT.

CDR3 coding DNA: TGTGCCGGTACACGACAGGGCCTCCTTGGCTACACCTTC. It yields the protein CAGTRQGLLGYTF. The chain has TRBV6-5 and TRBJ1-2, with TRBD1 identical over 7 bases. This CDR3 has 13 amino acids. CDR1 is MNHEY and CDR2 is SVGAGI in the germline V gene. With 11 bases clipped from V and 7 bases from J, the junction kept 13 bases outside the gene matches.

The chain is built from TRBV28 and TRBJ1-2; D is perhaps TRBD1 (5 bases). CDR1 and CDR2 from the germline V gene are MDHEN and SYDVKM. This CDR3 is built from 16 residues. V was clipped by 6 bases and J by 0 bases, with 17 bases between them. The CDR3 protein is CASRASGGPSNYGYTF. The CDR3 bases are TGTGCCAGCAGAGCCTCCGGGGGACCATCTAACTATGGCTACACCTTC.